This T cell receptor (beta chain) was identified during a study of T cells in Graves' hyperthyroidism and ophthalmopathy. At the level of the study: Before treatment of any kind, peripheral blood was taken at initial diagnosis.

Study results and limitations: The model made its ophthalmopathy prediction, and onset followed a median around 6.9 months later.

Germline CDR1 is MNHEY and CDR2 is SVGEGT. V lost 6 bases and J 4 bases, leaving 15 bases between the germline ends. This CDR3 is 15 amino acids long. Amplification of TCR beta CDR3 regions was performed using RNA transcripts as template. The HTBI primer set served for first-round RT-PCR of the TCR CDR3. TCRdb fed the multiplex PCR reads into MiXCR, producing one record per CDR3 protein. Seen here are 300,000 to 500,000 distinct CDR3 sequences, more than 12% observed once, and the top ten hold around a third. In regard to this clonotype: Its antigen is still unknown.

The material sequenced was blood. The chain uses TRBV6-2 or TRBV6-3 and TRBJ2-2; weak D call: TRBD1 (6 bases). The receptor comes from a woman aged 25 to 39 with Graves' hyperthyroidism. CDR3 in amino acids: CASRTGTKVTGELFF. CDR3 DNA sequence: TGTGCCAGCAGAACCGGGACAAAGGTCACCGGGGAGCTGTTTTTT.